This T cell receptor (beta chain) was recovered during a study of cytomegalovirus exposure and HLA in healthy donors. On the study more broadly: HLA-typed donors were the source of approximately 85 million unique TCRs, which an early data release held. Study outcomes and limitations: In a later analysis, TCR beta V- and J-gene trimming was associated with a missense DCLRE1C variant. Association with HLA alleles at 0.05 false discovery rate was found for around 17,000 TCR beta sequences in a later analysis.

Vbeta (60) and Jbeta (13) primers were used in the PCR. Using immunoSEQ multiplex PCR, the repertoire was profiled, and TCRdb retains in-frame clones only, with some absent. Of more than 20,000 clones in the sample, about four fifths are singletons; the top ten hold more than 4.5%. Donors had nominal health at sampling but likely had unrecorded immune exposures. In the case of this clone: Antigen unknown.

V was trimmed by 1 base and J by 5 bases, leaving 5 bases between them. Germline-derived CDR1 and CDR2 are SGHVS and FNYEAQ. The CDR3 covers 13 residues. J is TRBJ2-2 and V is TRBV7-6; D ambiguous. The clonotype comes from a male donor in good health and CMV-seronegative. Material for sequencing was PBMCs. The CDR3 DNA follows: TGTGCCAGCAGCTTAGGCAGAACCGGGGAGCTGTTTTTT. It specifies CASSLGRTGELFF.